The source of this T cell receptor beta chain is a study of blood T cell repertoires in COVID-19. Study at large: The study drew acute and convalescent COVID-19 samples from the United States, Italy and Spain. In each case, the material was cDNA or gDNA derived from T cells, B-cell-depleted T cells, or PBMCs.

Study processing details: The assay estimated nucleated cells by amplifying reference gene primers. The method was immunoSEQ multiplex PCR; TCRdb's version includes in-frame clones alone and lacks a portion of them. V, J and clone size reflect that table, while D and trimming were determined from the DNA. The profile shows 200,000 to 250,000 clones, 80% to 85% of them singletons. Trimming took 3 bases from V and 6 from J, leaving 9 bases between them. Germline CDR1 MDHEN, CDR2 SYDVKM. This CDR3 comprises 12 residues. The source is a woman aged 55-69 years with acute or convalescent COVID-19. This rearrangement joins TRBV28 to TRBJ2-7, with D possibly matching TRBD2 (6 bases). The specimen sequenced was peripheral blood. This CDR3 reads CASSLEGSEQYF. In DNA, the CDR3 is TGTGCCAGCAGTTTGGAGGGAAGCGAGCAGTACTTC.